This T cell receptor (beta chain) was captured in a study of blood T cell repertoires in COVID-19. Across the whole study: Acute-phase and convalescent COVID-19 samples originated in the United States, Italy and Spain. Sources were T cells, B-cell-depleted T cells, or PBMCs; the material itself was cDNA or gDNA.

CDR3 size: 14 residues. The V gene lost 1 base and the J gene lost 5 bases, with 11 bases spanning the gap. The germline V gene encodes CDR1 SGHTA and CDR2 FQGNSA. Authors' data handling: Estimation of nucleated cell counts relied on the amplification of reference gene primers. This table comes from immunoSEQ multiplex PCR, and its TCRdb copy is limited to in-frame clones, with some not included. V and J calls and clone size follow that table, whereas D and trimming were derived from the DNA. In the table there are 130,000 to 150,000 clones, more than 75% of which are singletons. The origin of this receptor is a human donor with acute or convalescent COVID-19. The donor label of this sample is uncertain. This chain uses TRBV7-2 with TRBJ2-5; D might be TRBD1 (5 bases). Sequenced: peripheral blood. For the CDR3, the DNA is TGTGCCAGCAGCTTAGGCGCAGGGTGGGAGACCCAGTACTTC. Its protein product is CASSLGAGWETQYF. The full variable domain, with the rest looked up from reference TRBV7-2 and TRBJ2-5, is GAGVSQSPSNKVTEKGKDVELRCDPISGHTALYWYRQSLGQGLEFLIYFQGNSAPDKSGLPSDRFSAERTGGSVSTLTIQRTQQEDSAVYLCASSLGAGWETQYFGPGTRLLVL.